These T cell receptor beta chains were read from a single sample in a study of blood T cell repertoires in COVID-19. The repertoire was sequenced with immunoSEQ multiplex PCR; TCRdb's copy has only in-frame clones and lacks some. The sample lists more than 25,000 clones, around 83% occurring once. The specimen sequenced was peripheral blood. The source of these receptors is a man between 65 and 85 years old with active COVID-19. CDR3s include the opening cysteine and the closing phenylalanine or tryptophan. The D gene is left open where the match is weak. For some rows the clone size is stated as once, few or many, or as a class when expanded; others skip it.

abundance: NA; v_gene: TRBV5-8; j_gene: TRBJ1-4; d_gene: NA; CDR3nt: TGTGCCAGCCGGCGGAGGGAGACTGAAAAACTGTTTTTT; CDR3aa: CASRRRETEKLFF
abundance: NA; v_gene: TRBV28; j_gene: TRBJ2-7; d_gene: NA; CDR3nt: TGTGCCAGCAGTTTATCTACGGAGGCTTCCGAGCAGTACTTC; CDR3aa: CASSLSTEASEQYF
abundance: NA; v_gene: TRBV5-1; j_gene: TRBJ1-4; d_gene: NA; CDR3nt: TGCGCCAGCAGAGTGGGGAGGGAGGAAAAACTGTTTTTT; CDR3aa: CASRVGREEKLFF
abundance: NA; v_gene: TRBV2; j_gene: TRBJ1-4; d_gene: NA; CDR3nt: TGTGCCAGCAGCGCCCTGACAGGAGGAGCTGAAAAACTGTTTTTT; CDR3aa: CASSALTGGAEKLFF
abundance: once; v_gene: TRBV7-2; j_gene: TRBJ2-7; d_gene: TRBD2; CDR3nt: TGTGCCAGCAGCCCAGCGGGGGACACCACCTACGAGCAGTACTTC; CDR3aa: CASSPAGDTTYEQYF
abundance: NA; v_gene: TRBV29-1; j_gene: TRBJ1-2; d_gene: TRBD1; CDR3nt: TGCAGCGTACTGCCGGGACAGACATTGACTACAGATGGCTACACCTTC; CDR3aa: CSVLPGQTLTTDGYTF
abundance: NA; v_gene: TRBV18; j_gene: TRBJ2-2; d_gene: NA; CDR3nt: TGTGCCAGCTCACCACCGAGAGGGACGAACACCGGGGAGCTGTTTTTT; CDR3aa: CASSPPRGTNTGELFF
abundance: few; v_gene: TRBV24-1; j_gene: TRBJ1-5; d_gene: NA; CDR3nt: TGTGCCACCAGTGATTCGAAGAGCGGCAATCAGCCCCAGCATTTT; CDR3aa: CATSDSKSGNQPQHF
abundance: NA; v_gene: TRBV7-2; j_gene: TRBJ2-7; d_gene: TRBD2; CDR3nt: TGTGCCAGCAGCTTACTTGCGGGAGGGTCTTACGAGCAGTACTTC; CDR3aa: CASSLLAGGSYEQYF
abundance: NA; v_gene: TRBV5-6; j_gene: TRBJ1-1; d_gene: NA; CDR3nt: TGTGCCAGCAGCTTGGGGGGAGACACTGAAGCTTTCTTT; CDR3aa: CASSLGGDTEAFF
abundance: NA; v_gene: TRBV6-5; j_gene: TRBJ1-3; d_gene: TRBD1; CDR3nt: TGTGCCAGCAGTCGGACAGGGATCTCTGGAAACACCATATATTTT; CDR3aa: CASSRTGISGNTIYF
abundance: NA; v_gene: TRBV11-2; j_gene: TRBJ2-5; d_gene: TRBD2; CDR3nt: TGTGCCAGCGGGACTAGCGCACAAGAGACCCAGTACTTC; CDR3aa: CASGTSAQETQYF
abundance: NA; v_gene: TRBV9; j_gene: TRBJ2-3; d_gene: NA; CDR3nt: TGTGCCAGCAGCGTAGCTAGTGGGGCGGCCTCTAGCACAGATACGCAGTATTTT; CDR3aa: CASSVASGAASSTDTQYF
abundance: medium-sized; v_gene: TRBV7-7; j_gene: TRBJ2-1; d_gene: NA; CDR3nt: TGTGCTAGCAGCCTGGGACTCCCAGGGAATGAGCAGTTCTTC; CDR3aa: CASSLGLPGNEQFF
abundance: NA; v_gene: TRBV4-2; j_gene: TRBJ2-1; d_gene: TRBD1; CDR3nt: TGTGCCAGCAGCCAAGATACAGGGGGTATGTCCTACAATGAGCAGTTCTTC; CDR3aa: CASSQDTGGMSYNEQFF
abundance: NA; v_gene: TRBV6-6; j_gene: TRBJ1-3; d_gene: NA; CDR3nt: TGTGCCAGCACTGGGGGGAGAAACACCATATATTTT; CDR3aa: CASTGGRNTIYF
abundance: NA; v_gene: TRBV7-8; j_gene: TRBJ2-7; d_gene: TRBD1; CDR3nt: TGTGCCAGCAGTCCCCCCGGACAGGGGAGGTACGAGCAGTACTTC; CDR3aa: CASSPPGQGRYEQYF
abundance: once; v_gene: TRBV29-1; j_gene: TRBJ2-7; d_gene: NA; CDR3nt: TGCAGCGTTGGCAGGGATCGCTACGAGCAGTACTTC; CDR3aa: CSVGRDRYEQYF
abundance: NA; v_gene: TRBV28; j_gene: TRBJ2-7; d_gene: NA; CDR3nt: TGTGCCAGCAGTTTAACGACAGCCTACGAGCAGTACTTC; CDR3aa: CASSLTTAYEQYF
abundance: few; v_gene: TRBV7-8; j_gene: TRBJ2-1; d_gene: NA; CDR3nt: TGTGCCAGCAGCGGAGGACAGCCCCAGTTCTTC; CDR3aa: CASSGGQPQFF
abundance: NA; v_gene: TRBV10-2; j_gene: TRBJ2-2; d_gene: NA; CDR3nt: TGCGCCAGCAGCCAGACACTTACCGGGGAGCTGTTTTTT; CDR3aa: CASSQTLTGELFF
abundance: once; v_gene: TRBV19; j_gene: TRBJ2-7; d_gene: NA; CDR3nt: TGTGCCAGTAGTATAGGGACCGGAGGGTTGGGGTACGAGCAGTACTTC; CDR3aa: CASSIGTGGLGYEQYF
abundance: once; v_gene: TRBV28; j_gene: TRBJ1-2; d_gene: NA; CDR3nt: TGTGCCAGCAGTTTACAAGGGGTAGACTATGGCTACACCTTC; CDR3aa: CASSLQGVDYGYTF
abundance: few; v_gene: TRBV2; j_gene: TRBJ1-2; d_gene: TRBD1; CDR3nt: TGTGCCAGACCCCAGGGGGCGCTTGGCTATGGCTACACCTTC; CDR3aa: CARPQGALGYGYTF
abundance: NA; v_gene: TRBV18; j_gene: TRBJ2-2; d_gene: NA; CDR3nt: TGTGCCAGCTCACCAGCAGGTTTGAACACCGGGGAGCTGTTTTTT; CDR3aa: CASSPAGLNTGELFF
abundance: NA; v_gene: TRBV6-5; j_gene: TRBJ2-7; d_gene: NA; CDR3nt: TGTGCCAGCAGTTACTCGGGAGAGAACGAGCAGTACTTC; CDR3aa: CASSYSGENEQYF
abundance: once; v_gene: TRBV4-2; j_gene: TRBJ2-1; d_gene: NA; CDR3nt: TGTGCCAGCAGCCAAGATCTTCTAGCGCATTACTACAATGAGCAGTTCTTC; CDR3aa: CASSQDLLAHYYNEQFF
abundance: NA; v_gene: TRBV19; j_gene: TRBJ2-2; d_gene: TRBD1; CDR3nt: TGTGCCAGTAGTAACAGGGGGATTAACACCGGGGAGCTGTTTTTT; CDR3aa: CASSNRGINTGELFF
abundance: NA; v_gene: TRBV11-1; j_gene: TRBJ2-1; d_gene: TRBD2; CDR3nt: TGTGCCAGCAGCTTAGGGGGGGGGTCCAACAATGAGCAGTTCTTC; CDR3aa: CASSLGGGSNNEQFF
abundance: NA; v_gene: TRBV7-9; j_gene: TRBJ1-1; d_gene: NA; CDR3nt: TGTGCCAGCTCTCCCGGGGCAGGGGCGAACACTGAAGCTTTCTTT; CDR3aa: CASSPGAGANTEAFF
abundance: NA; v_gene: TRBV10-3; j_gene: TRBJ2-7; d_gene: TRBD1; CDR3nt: TGTGCCATCAGTCGACAGGGGGGCGACGAGCAGTACTTC; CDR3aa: CAISRQGGDEQYF